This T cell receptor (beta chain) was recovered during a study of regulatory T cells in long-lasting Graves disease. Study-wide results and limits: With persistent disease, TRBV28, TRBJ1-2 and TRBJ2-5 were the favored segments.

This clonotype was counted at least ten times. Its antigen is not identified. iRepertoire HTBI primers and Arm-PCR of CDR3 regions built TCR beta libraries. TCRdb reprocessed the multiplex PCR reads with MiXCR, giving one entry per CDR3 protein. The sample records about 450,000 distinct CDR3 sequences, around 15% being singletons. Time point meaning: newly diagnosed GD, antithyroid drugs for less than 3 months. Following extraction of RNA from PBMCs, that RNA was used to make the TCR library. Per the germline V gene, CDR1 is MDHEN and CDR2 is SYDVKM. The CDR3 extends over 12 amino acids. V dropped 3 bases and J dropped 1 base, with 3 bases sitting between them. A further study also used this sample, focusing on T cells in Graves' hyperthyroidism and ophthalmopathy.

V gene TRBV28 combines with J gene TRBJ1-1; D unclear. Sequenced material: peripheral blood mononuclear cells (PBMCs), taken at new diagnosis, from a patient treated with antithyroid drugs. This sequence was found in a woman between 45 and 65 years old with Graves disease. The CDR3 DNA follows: TGTGCCAGCAGTTTCCAGAACACTGAAGCTTTCTTT. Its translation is CASSFQNTEAFF.